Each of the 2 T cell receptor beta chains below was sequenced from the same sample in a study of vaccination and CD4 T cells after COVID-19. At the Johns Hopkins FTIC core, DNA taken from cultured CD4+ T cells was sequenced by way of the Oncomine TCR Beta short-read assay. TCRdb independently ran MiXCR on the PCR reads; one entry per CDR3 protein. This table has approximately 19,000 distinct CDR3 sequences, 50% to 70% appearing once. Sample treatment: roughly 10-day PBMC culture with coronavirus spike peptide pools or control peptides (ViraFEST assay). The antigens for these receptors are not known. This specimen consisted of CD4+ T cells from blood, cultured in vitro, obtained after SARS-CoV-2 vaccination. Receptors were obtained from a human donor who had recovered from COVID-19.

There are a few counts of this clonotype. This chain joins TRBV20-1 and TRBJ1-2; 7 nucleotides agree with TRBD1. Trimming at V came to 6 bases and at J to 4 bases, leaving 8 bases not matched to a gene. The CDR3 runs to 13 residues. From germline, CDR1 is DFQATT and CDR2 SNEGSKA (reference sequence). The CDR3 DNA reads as TGCAGTGCCCCCGACAGGGAATCCTATGGCTACACCTTC. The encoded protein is CSAPDRESYGYTF.

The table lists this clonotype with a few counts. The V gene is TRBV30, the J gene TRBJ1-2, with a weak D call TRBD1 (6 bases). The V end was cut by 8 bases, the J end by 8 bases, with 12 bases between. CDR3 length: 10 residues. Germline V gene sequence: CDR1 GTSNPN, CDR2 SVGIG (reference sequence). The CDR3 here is CAGGRDGYTF. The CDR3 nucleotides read TGTGCCGGGGGCCGGGACGGCTACACCTTC. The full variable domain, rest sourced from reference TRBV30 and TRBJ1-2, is SQTIHQWPATLVQPVGSPLSLECTVEGTSNPNLYWYRQAAGRGLQLLFYSVGIGQISSEVPQNLSASRPQDRQFILSSKKLLLSDSGFYLCAGGRDGYTFGSGTRLTVV.